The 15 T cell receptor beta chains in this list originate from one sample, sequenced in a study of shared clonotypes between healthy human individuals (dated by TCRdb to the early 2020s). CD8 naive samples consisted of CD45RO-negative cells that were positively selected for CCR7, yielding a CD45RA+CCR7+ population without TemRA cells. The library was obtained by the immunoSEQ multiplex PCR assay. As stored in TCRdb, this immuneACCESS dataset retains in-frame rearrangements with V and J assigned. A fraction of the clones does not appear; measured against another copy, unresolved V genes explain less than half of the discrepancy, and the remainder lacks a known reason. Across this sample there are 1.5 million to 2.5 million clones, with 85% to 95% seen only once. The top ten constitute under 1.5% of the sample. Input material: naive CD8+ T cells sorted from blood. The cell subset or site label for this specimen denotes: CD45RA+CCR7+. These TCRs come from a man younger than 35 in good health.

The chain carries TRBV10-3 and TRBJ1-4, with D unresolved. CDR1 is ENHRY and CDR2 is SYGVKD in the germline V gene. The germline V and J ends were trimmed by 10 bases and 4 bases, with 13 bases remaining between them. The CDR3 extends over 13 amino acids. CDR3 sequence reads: CATRTELNEKLFF. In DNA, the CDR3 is TGTGCCACCCGGACGGAACTTAATGAAAAACTGTTTTTT.

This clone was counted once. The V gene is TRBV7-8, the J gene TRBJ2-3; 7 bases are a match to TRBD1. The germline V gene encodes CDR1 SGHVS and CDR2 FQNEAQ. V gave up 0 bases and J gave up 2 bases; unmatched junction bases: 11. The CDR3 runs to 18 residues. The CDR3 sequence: CASSLAHIGEGATDTQYF. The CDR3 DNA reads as TGTGCCAGCAGCTTAGCGCATATAGGAGAGGGGGCCACAGATACGCAGTATTTT. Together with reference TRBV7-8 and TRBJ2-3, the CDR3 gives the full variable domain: GAGVSQSPRYKVAKRGQDVALRCDPISGHVSLFWYQQALGQGPEFLTYFQNEAQLDKSGLPSDRFFAERPEGSVSTLKIQRTQQEDSAVYLCASSLAHIGEGATDTQYFGPGTRLTVL.

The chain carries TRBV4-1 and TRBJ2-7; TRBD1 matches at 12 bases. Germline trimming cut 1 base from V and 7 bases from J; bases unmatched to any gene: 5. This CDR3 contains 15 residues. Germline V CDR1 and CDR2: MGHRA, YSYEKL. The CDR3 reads CASSQGGQGALEQYF. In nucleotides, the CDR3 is TGCGCCAGCAGCCAAGGGGGACAGGGGGCGCTTGAGCAGTACTTC.

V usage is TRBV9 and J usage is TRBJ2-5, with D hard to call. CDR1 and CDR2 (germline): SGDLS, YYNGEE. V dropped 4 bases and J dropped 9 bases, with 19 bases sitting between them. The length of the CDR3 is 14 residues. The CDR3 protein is CASSPGAHLSAQYF. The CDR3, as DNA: TGTGCCAGCAGCCCAGGCGCCCACCTTAGTGCCCAGTACTTC.

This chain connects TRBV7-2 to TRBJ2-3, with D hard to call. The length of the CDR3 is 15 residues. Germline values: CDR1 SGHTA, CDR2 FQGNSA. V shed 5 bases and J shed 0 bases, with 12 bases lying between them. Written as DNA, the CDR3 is TGTGCCAGCAGCCCTCTACCATCTAGCACAGATACGCAGTATTTT. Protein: CASSPLPSSTDTQYF.

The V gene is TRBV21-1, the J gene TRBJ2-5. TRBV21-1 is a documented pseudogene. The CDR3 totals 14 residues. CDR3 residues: CASARTKYQETQYF. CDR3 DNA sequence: TGTGCCAGCGCCCGGACCAAGTACCAAGAGACCCAGTACTTC.

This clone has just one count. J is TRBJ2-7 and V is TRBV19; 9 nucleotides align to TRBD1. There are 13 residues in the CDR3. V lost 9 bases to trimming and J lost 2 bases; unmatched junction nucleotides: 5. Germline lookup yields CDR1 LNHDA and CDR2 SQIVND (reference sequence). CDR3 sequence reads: CASEGQGPYEQYF. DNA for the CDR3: TGTGCCAGCGAGGGACAGGGACCCTACGAGCAGTACTTC.

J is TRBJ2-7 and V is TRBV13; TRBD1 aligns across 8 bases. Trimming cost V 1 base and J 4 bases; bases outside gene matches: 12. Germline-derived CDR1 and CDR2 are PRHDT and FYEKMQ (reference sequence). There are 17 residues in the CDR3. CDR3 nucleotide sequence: TGTGCCAGCAGCTTAGACCCGGGAACAGGGGGATTGTACGAGCAGTACTTC. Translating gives CASSLDPGTGGLYEQYF.

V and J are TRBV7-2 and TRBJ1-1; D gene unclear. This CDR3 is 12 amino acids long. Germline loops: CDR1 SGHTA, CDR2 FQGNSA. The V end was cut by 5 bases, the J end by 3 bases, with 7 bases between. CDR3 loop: CASSRRYTEAFF. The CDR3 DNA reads TGTGCCAGCAGCCGCAGATACACTGAAGCTTTCTTT.

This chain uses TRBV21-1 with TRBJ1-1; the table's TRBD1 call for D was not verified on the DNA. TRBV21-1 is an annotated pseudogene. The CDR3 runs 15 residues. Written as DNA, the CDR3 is TGTGCCAGCAGCAAAGGTACAGGCCTGAACACTGAAGCTTTCTTT. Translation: CASSKGTGLNTEAFF.

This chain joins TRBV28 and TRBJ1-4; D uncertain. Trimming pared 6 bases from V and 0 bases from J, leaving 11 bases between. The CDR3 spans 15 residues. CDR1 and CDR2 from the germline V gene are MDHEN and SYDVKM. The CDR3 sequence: CASSHGVATNEKLFF. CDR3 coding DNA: TGTGCCAGCAGCCATGGGGTTGCAACTAATGAAAAACTGTTTTTT.

DNA of the CDR3: TGTGCCAGCAGCCCCCCCCAGCGGGAGTCCTACGAGCAGTACTTC. It encodes CASSPPQRESYEQYF. The chain has TRBV5-6 and TRBJ2-7; 8 nucleotides agree with TRBD2. Germline CDR1 and CDR2: SGHDT and YYEEEE. The CDR3 is 15 amino acids. The V gene end was trimmed by 4 bases and the J gene end by 1 base; junction bases not matched to a gene: 7.

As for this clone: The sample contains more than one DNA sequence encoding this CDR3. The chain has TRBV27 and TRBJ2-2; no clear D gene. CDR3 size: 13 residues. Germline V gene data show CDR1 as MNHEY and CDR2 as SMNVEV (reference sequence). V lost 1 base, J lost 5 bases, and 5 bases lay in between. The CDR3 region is CASSLWDTGELFF. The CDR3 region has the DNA TGTGCCAGCAGTTTATGGGATACCGGGGAGCTGTTTTTT.

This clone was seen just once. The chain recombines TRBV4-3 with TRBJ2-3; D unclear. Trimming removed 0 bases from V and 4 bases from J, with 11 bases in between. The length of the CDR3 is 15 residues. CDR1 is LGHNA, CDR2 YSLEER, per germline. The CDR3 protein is CASSQDGEKPDTQYF. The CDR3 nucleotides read TGCGCCAGCAGCCAAGATGGAGAGAAGCCAGATACGCAGTATTTT.

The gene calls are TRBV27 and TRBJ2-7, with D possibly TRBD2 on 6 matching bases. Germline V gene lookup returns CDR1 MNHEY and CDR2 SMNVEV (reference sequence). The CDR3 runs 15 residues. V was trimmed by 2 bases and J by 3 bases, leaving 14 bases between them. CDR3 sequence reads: CASSLGRGANYEQYF. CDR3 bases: TGTGCCAGCAGTTTAGGGCGCGGGGCAAACTACGAGCAGTACTTC.